Detailed here is one T cell receptor beta chain. The antigen this receptor binds is unknown. No base quality information exists; no much larger clone differs at one position. The receptor library was made with the immunoSEQ multiplex PCR assay. A mixture of 60 forward primers for TCR Vbeta segments and 13 reverse primers for TCR Jbeta segments was used in the multiplex PCR. Amplification of the CDR3 region of rearranged TCR beta genes was performed with a multiplex PCR assay on genomic DNA. Amplified TCR beta libraries were sequenced as 87-base-pair reads on the Illumina HiSeq System. The authors processed their data as follows. In a later analysis, 80 million or so unique TCR beta chains were counted across the roughly 610 repertoires, and roughly 10 million of these chains were shared by at least two donors. Raw reads were error-corrected and collapsed into unique sequences by a nearest-neighbor algorithm in which closely related sequences were merged to remove PCR and sequencing errors. To assign V, D and J gene segments, CDR3 sequences were aligned to IMGT reference sequences. For a sequence to be retained, a match of at least six nucleotides was required to both a V gene segment and a J gene segment. Rearrangements were classified as productive when the CDR3 lacked stop codons and remained in frame with V and J, and all other rearrangements were classified as non-productive. CDR3 was defined according to IMGT convention as the region running from the second conserved V-encoded cysteine to the conserved J-encoded phenylalanine. The earlier analysis of about 610 of the donors excluded sequences that lacked an unambiguous match to a single V gene segment. An earlier analysis of fewer than 750 of the donors classified V segments as functional when productive rearrangements were above 56.7% and as segregating when the standard deviation between donors was above 5%. A statistical classification framework was developed to diagnose cytomegalovirus status using the catalog of TCR beta chain sequences. V and J gene assignment, in a later analysis, came from comparing TCR nucleotide sequences with IMGT/GENE-DB human TR gene sequences. The TCRdist pipeline was used in a later analysis to assign CDR3 sequences and most-parsimonious VDJ recombination scenarios. In a later analysis, each TCR beta chain was defined by its CDR3 amino acid sequence together with its V-gene family, and reads without a unique V-gene family were excluded. In a later analysis, around 600 highly shared, low-generation-probability nucleotide sequences were removed to address suspected cross-contamination and a sequencing artifact. For each public chain, a later analysis derived a clonal expansion index from normalized ranks of inferred template counts within each repertoire. A later analysis computed generation probabilities with a VDJ recombination model fitted to out-of-frame rearrangements, and checked the results against IGoR. In a later analysis, hypergeometric tests were used to score TCR-TCR, TCR-HLA and TCR-CMV co-occurrence, with a repertoire-size bias correction applied to TCR pairs. False discovery rates were estimated in a later analysis by permuting HLA or CMV assignments 20 times. A later analysis grouped co-occurring TCRs with DBSCAN, adding TCRdist sequence similarity when clustering within HLA-allele-positive subsets. Co-occurrence clustering excluded repertoires with fewer than 30,000 or more than 120,000 public chains, plus five with anomalous nucleotide sharing. In TCRdb, the immuneACCESS table is reduced to in-frame sequences with V and J assigned. These tables do not hold every clone; where another copy was compared, an unresolved V gene accounts for under half, and the others remain unexplained. The V and J calls and clone size come from that table; D and trimming were worked out from the DNA. This sample holds about 95,000 clones; 78% were observed only once. The ten largest make up roughly 4.3% of the sample.

This entry comes from a study of cytomegalovirus exposure and HLA in healthy donors (dated by TCRdb to the late 2010s). Some background on the complete study: In an earlier analysis of 587 of the donors, 250 to 350 Gb of sequence data and 117 million unique TCR beta sequences from about 190 million T cells were reported. An early release covering just under 650 HLA-typed donors comprised 250 to 350 gigabases of sequencing data and approximately 85 million unique TCR sequences. Of the roughly 400 genotyped donors, 65% to 90% were placed in the genetic ancestry cluster associated with self-reported Caucasian donors. The study aimed to test whether cataloging public T cell receptors could reveal signatures of past pathogen exposure. The T cell repertoires of several hundred subjects were profiled by immunosequencing and related to cytomegalovirus serostatus. Along with the roughly 670-subject first cohort, a separate validation cohort of over a hundred different subjects was used. High-throughput TCR immunosequencing, statistical association of individual TCRs with disease status, and machine learning were combined to predict cytomegalovirus infection status. A later analysis re-examined previously published TCR beta repertoires from just over 650 donors and added high-resolution HLA genotyping to investigate patterns of TCR occurrence. Rather than using new phenotypic data, the later analysis identified candidate immune exposures from TCR beta sequences and from how often those sequences occurred across donors. An earlier analysis of approximately 580 of the donors used high-throughput TCR beta sequencing to judge whether each TCR beta V gene segment behaved as functional or pseudogenic. Donor age, sex, ethnicity and CMV serostatus were compiled together with the repertoire data. A later genetic analysis took genome-wide SNP genotypes for 398 of the 666 donors and used that subset as a discovery cohort. All discovery cohort repertoires had been generated using a single sequencing platform. HLA typing covered class I and class II loci at four-digit resolution. The number of donors typed differed by locus, with roughly 620-640 for A, B, C, DRB1 and DQB1, more than 500 for DQA1, 600 to 610 for DPA1, and about 450 for DPB1. About five DR-DQ haplotypes were handled as single units for association and clustering, since linkage in the cohort was strong. On average, 235,054 unique TCR beta nucleotide sequences were sequenced per donor among 300 to 500 genotyped donors of the cohort, with about 19% of those sequences being non-productive.

The cohort consisted of 666 healthy bone marrow donors. Cohort members were all nominally healthy when sampled, although unrecorded immune exposures were likely present. The donor was CMV seropositive and belonged to the group of 270 or so seropositive cohort members. A peripheral blood sample was collected from each donor, and TCR beta sequencing was performed on peripheral blood mononuclear cells. Genomic DNA was extracted from the blood cell samples with the Qiagen DNeasy Blood Extraction Kit. The research as a whole found: Because counts were too low, some 16 rarely observed V segments, including chromosome 9 orphons, were excluded from the earlier analysis of 587 of the donors. It was suggested by the authors that the approach could potentially be generalized to other disease states and immunological phenotypes. The cohort was sequenced for TCR beta chains only, and without alpha or paired-chain data the features that could be detected were limited. In a later analysis, TCR association rates were found to vary across HLA loci, with the most associated TCRs seen for DRB1 alleles and the fewest for HLA-C alleles. In a later genetic analysis, fewer N-insertions in productive TCRs were reported among donors in an Asian-associated ancestry cluster than the roughly 700-donor mean. When HLA alleles, especially DR and DQ, strongly co-occurred, TCR associations were difficult to assign to individual alleles. According to a later analysis, parvovirus B19, influenza, CMV and Epstein-Barr virus appeared linked to several top co-occurrence clusters. In an earlier analysis of approximately 590 of the donors, most TCR beta V segments were observed in productive rearrangements about 87% or about 30% of the time, broadly matching IMGT annotations. A later analysis found that HLA-associated TCR beta chains were more clonally expanded and had lower generation probabilities than equally common non-associated chains. Three of the identified cytomegalovirus-associated TCR beta chains were confirmed in vitro to be specific for cytomegalovirus antigens. For the cohort, immune exposure information was limited to CMV serostatus. The study gave a list of 150 to 200 TCR beta chains associated with cytomegalovirus. Specific HLA alleles were associated with 16,951 TCR beta sequences at a false discovery rate of 0.05 in a later analysis. Across donors, most TCR sequences were observed very rarely, whereas some public TCRs were present in many individuals. Because HLA typing was missing for some donors at each locus, association tests included only the typed subset. Some IMGT-functional V segments, including TRBV6-2 and TRBV6-3, could not be distinguished by the 87-base-pair reads and were therefore excluded. A group of highly shared sequence variants was considered likely to be a technical artifact of the sequencing pipeline. An association between a missense DCLRE1C variant and V-gene and J-gene trimming of TCR beta chains was found in a later genetic analysis and replicated in an independent cohort. The classifier was reported to diagnose cytomegalovirus status with high specificity and sensitivity in both the original and validation cohorts. According to a later analysis, most CMV-associated TCR beta chains appeared to be HLA-restricted, and the HLA associations seemed to be driven largely by CMV exposure. The presence/absence analyses assumed that sequencing depth was roughly uniform across donors, and that assumption may not be true. A further reported finding was that TCR beta sequences accurately predicted the HLA-A and HLA-B alleles for most subjects in the first cohort. Correlated functional status among segregating V segments might be attributable to linkage disequilibrium, but an unknown experimental factor could not be ruled out.

Relative to germline, V is 10 bases shorter and J is 1 base shorter, with 7 bases between their ends. Reading from cysteine to phenylalanine, the CDR3 counts 11 amino acids. Left in the record is the CDR3 DNA by itself, 33 bases read in frame from the first base. CDR1 and CDR2, per the germline V gene, are ENHRY and SYGVKD. Material: PBMCs. The sequence is built from TRBV10-3 and TRBJ1-1, with no confidently assigned D gene. The source is a woman in her thirties or forties in good health and CMV-seropositive. CDR3 protein: CASRENTEAFF. At the DNA level, the sequence is TGTGCCAGTAGAGAGAACACTGAAGCTTTCTTT.